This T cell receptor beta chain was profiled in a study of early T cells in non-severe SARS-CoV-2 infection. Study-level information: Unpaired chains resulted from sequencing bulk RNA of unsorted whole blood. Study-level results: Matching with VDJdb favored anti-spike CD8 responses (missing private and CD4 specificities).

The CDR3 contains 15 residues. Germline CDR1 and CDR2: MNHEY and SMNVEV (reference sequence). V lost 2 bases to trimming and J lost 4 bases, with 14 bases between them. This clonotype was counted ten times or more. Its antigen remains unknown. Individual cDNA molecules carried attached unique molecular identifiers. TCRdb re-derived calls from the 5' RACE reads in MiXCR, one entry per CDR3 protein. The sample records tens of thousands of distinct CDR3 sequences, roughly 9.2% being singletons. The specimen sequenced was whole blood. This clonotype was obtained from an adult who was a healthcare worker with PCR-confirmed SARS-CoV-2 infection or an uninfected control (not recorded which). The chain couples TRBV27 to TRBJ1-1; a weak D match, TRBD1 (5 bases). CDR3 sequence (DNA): TGTGCCAGCAGTTTAAGCTACGACGGGGGCACTGAAGCTTTCTTT. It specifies CASSLSYDGGTEAFF.